The source of this TCR beta chain is a study of T-cell reconstitution after alpha-beta-depleted transplantation in children. Notes on the study in general: As was reported, about two months after transplant, alpha-beta T cells came from several hundred expanded graft clones. A year had passed since transplant, and T-cell counts and diversity by then came mostly from newly produced T cells. Surviving recipient T cells and thymic progenitors underlay high day-60 TCRbeta diversity in some patients.

This clonotype occurred many times. Antigen: not known. Germline values: CDR1 SEHNR, CDR2 FQNEAQ (reference sequence). V shed 4 bases and J shed 1 base, with 11 bases lying between them. This CDR3 has 15 amino acids. A library of TCRbeta sequences, prepared with unique molecular identifiers, was generated. TCRdb reanalysed the PCR reads using MiXCR and keeps one entry per CDR3 protein. The top ten clones hold roughly 0.84% of a sample with hundreds of thousands of distinct CDR3 sequences, around 13% of them seen once. The receptor comes from a girl aged 2 to 10 with congenital amegakaryocytic thrombocytopenia, due to receive a stem cell transplant. This sample comprised PBMCs, obtained before TCRalphabeta/CD19-depleted stem cell transplant. The chain is built from TRBV7-9 and TRBJ1-3; possible D gene TRBD1, 5 bases. CDR3 DNA: TGTGCCAGCAGCTCCAGGGACTTTTCTGGAAACACCATATATTTT. This sequence encodes CASSSRDFSGNTIYF.